These 5 T cell receptor beta chains originate from one sample sequenced in a study of regulatory T cells in long-lasting Graves disease. Investigators prepared the TCR beta libraries by applying iRepertoire HTBI primers and Arm-PCR of CDR3 regions. TCRdb re-called the multiplex PCR reads through MiXCR, storing one row per CDR3 protein. The top ten clones hold around 20% of a sample with 380,000 or so distinct CDR3 sequences, about 17% of them seen once. Time point reported: newly diagnosed GD, antithyroid drugs for less than 3 months. Making the TCR library involved RNA that had been extracted from PBMCs. These same data were also listed under a study on T cells in Graves' hyperthyroidism and ophthalmopathy.

Sequencing used peripheral blood mononuclear cells (PBMCs), obtained at new diagnosis, from a patient treated with antithyroid drugs. These receptors were collected from a woman aged 18-29 years with Graves disease.

The gene calls are TRBV5-1 and TRBJ2-5; D may be TRBD1 (5 bases). Trimming left V 0 bases short and J 1 base short, with 10 bases between. Germline V gives CDR1 SGHRS, CDR2 YFSETQ. This CDR3 has 15 residues. The CDR3 region is CASSLGQTSQETQYF. The DNA of the CDR3 is TGCGCCAGCAGCTTGGGACAGACCAGCCAAGAGACCCAGTACTTC.

With regard to this clonotype: Since a far larger clone is one base different, this is likely a read error. The chain is built from TRBV11-1 and TRBJ2-3; 9 bases are a match to TRBD1. The J call may be mistaken, given a closer DNA end match to TRBJ2-7. The length of the CDR3 is 15 residues. Germline V gene sequence: CDR1 SGHAT, CDR2 FQDESV (reference sequence). The CDR3 protein is CASSPGQGAAVEQYF. The CDR3 DNA reads as TGTGCCAGCAGCCCGGGACAGGGCGCGGCCGTGGAGCAGTACTTC.

This clonotype occurred many times. This sequence joins TRBV3-1 and TRBJ2-1; TRBD2 aligns across 16 bases. Per the germline V gene, CDR1 is LGHDT and CDR2 is YNNKEL (reference sequence). J gave up 3 bases and V 4 bases, and 9 bases lay outside the gene matches. The length of the CDR3 is 19 residues. In DNA form, the CDR3 reads TGTGCCAGCAGCCGCCGCCCGGGACTAGCGGGAGGGGACTACAATGAGCAGTTCTTC. It codes for CASSRRPGLAGGDYNEQFF.

The rearrangement joins TRBV5-5 to TRBJ1-6; D is uncertain. The CDR3 totals 15 residues. From germline, CDR1 is SGHKS and CDR2 YYEKEE (reference sequence). Trimming took off 4 bases at V and 6 bases at J, with 14 bases between the two ends. The CDR3, as DNA: TGTGCCAGCAGCCCGGTTACAAGCCTTAATTCACCCCTCCACTTT. Its translation is CASSPVTSLNSPLHF.

This clonotype was detected ten times or more. V and J are TRBV18 and TRBJ2-1, with 7 bases aligning to TRBD2. The CDR3 covers 14 residues. The ends lost 1 base at V and 8 bases at J; junction bases unmatched: 5. Per germline, CDR1 KGHSH and CDR2 LQKENI. The DNA of the CDR3 is TGTGCCAGCTCACCACTTGCGGGAGTCTATGAGCAGTTCTTC. Translated, it gives CASSPLAGVYEQFF.